This T cell receptor (beta chain) was recovered during a study of blood T cell repertoires in COVID-19. The wider study: The cDNA or gDNA used as material had been derived from T cells, B-cell-depleted T cells, or PBMCs.

Data came from immunoSEQ multiplex PCR; TCRdb stores just in-frame clones and leaves some out. The data contain under 150,000 clones, about four fifths of them singletons. What was sequenced was peripheral blood. This clonotype originated in an older woman with active or convalescent COVID-19.

This CDR3 is CASSILEGFYSNQPQHF. The CDR3 nucleotides read TGTGCCAGTAGTATCCTGGAGGGATTTTATAGCAATCAGCCCCAGCATTTT. V is TRBV19 and J is TRBJ1-5; D is unclear. The CDR3 has 17 residues. Germline V CDR1 and CDR2: LNHDA, SQIVND (reference sequence). V lost 3 bases and J lost 0, with 15 bases in between.